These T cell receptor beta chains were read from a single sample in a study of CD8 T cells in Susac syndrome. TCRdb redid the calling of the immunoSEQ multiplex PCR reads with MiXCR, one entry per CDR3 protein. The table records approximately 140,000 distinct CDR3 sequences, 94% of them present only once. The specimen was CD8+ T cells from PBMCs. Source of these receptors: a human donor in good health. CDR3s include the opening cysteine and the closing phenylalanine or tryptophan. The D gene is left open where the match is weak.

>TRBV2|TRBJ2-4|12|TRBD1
CASSSKTGTPYF
TGTGCCAGCAGTTCTAAGACAGGGACCCCGTACTTC
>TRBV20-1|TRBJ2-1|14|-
CSARGTGSRDEQFF
TGCAGTGCTAGAGGGACCGGGAGCAGGGATGAGCAGTTCTTC
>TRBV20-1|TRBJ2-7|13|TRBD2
CSARNLAVHEQYF
TGCAGTGCTAGGAATCTAGCGGTGCACGAGCAGTACTTC
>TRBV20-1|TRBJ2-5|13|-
CSAVPYRKETQYF
TGCAGTGCAGTACCATACAGGAAAGAGACCCAGTACTTC
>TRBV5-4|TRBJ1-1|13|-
CASSLRNAPEAFF
TGTGCCAGCAGCTTGAGGAACGCCCCTGAAGCTTTCTTT
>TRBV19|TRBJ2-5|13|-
CASGWGNQETQYF
TGTGCCAGTGGATGGGGGAACCAAGAGACCCAGTACTTC
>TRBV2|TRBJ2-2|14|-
CASSEGQYTGELFF
TGTGCCAGCAGTGAAGGACAGTACACCGGGGAGCTGTTTTTT
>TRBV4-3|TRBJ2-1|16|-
CASSQEGDQTYNEQFF
TGCGCCAGCAGCCAAGAGGGGGACCAGACCTACAATGAGCAGTTCTTC
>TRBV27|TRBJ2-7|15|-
CASSLSWQGIYEQYF
TGTGCCAGCAGTTTATCGTGGCAGGGCATCTACGAGCAGTACTTC
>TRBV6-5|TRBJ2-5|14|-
CASSYSTRQETQYF
TGTGCCAGCAGTTACTCGACCAGACAAGAGACCCAGTACTTC